Below, one TCR beta chain is given with its context. Its specificity is unknown. Lamina propria and intraepithelial lymphocytes were released by processing graft tissue. The sample belongs to a study of graft-versus-host responses after intestinal transplantation. Some clones are missing from TCRdb's copy, which holds only in-frame ones; the method was immunoSEQ multiplex PCR. The repertoire holds around 17,000 clones, with 65% to 90% as singletons. Study conclusions and caveats: Circulating GvH clone levels at their peak were associated with HvG declines (early post-transplant). Across patients carrying graft-donor T cell macrochimerism, allografts held high graft-versus-host to host-versus-graft clonal ratios.

V lost 7 bases and J lost 4, with 26 bases in between. The CDR3 is made up of 17 amino acids. In germline, CDR1 is MDHEN, CDR2 SYDVKM. This rearrangement joins TRBV28 to TRBJ2-7, with D possibly called TRBD1 or TRBD2 (5 bases each). The sequence was obtained from a human patient who received an intestinal transplant, so some T cells may come from the graft donor. This material consisted of ileum tissue, taken 17 days after transplant. CDR3 protein: CASKKSLPGPSSYEQYF. CDR3 sequence (DNA): TGTGCCAGCAAAAAGTCCCTCCCGGGACCGTCCTCTTACGAGCAGTACTTC.